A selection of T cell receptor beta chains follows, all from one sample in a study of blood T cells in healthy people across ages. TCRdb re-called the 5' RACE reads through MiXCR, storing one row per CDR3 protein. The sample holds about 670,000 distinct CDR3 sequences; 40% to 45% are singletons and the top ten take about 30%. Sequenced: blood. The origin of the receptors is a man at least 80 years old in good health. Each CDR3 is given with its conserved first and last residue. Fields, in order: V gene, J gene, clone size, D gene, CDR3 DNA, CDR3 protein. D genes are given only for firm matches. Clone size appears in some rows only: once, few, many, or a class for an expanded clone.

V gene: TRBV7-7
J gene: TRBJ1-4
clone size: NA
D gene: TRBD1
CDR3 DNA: TGTGCTACCAATGGGCCCAGTAGGGACAGGGAAAAACTGTTTTTT
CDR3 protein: CATNGPSRDREKLFF

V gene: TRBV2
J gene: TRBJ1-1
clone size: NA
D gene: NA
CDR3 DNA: TGTGCCAGCCGGAAGGAAAAGAACACTGAAGCTTTCTTT
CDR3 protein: CASRKEKNTEAFF

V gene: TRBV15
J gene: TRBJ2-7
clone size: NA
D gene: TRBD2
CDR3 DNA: TGTGCCACCAGCAGAGGAGGACTAGCGGGGGGTTACGAGCAGTACTTC
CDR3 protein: CATSRGGLAGGYEQYF

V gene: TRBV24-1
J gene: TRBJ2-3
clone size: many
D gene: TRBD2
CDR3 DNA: TGTGCCACCAGTGACCCCGGACTAGCGGGAGGGCCATTAGATACGCAGTATTTT
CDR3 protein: CATSDPGLAGGPLDTQYF

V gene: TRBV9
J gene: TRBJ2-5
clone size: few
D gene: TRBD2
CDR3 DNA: TGTGCCAGCAGCGTAGAGGGTAGCGGGGGCGCAAAGACCCAGTACTTC
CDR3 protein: CASSVEGSGGAKTQYF

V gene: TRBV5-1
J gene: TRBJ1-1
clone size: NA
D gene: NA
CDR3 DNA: TGCGCCAGCAGCTTGGTAGTGTCAGGGCCGAACACTGAAGCTTTCTTT
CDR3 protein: CASSLVVSGPNTEAFF

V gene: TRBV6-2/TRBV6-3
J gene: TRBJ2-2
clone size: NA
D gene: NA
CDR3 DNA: TGTGCCAGCAGTTACGGTGTGGCCGGGGAGCTGTTTTTT
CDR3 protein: CASSYGVAGELFF

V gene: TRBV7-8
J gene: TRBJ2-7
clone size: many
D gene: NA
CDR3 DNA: TGTGCCAGCAGGCAAGACCCGGGGACCCGCTACGAGCAGTACTTC
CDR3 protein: CASRQDPGTRYEQYF

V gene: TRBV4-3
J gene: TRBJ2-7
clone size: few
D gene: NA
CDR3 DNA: TGCGCCAGCAGCCAAGGTTTAAGGGCGTACGAGCAGTACTTC
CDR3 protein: CASSQGLRAYEQYF

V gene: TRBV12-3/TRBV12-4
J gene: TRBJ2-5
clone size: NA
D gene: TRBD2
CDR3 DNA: TGTGCCAGCAGTTCCTCAAGACTAGCGGGGACACAAGAGACCCAGTACTTC
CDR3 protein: CASSSSRLAGTQETQYF

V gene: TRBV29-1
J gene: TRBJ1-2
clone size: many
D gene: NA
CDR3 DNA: TGCAGCGTTTCAGTAGCCTATGGCTACACCTTC
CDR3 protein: CSVSVAYGYTF

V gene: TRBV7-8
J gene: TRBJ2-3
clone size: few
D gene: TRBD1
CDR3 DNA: TGTGCCAGCAGCTTAGAGGGACAGGCTAGCACAGATACGCAGTATTTT
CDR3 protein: CASSLEGQASTDTQYF

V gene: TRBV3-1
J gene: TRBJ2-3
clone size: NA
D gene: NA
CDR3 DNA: TGTGCCAGCAGCCAAGATCTGGGGGGGGGACAGGGCACAGATACGCAGTATTTT
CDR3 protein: CASSQDLGGGQGTDTQYF

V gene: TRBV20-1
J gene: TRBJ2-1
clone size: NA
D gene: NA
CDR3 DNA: TGCAGTGCTAGAGTAACGTTGGGGGGCCGGGAGCAGTTCTTC
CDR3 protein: CSARVTLGGREQFF

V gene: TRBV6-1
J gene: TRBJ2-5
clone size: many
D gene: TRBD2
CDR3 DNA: TGTGCCAGCAGTCCCCGGACTAGCGGGGGGGAAGGAAAAGAGACCCAGTACTTC
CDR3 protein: CASSPRTSGGEGKETQYF

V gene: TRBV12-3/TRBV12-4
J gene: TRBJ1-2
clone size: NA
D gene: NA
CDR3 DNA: TGTGCCAGCAGCTTCCCCAACTATGGCTACACCTTC
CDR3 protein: CASSFPNYGYTF

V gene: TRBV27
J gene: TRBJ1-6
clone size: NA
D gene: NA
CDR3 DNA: TGTGCCAGCAGTTTCACGACTCTAGGAAATTCACCCCTCCACTTT
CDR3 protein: CASSFTTLGNSPLHF

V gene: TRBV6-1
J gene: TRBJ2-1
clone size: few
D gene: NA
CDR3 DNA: TGTGCCAGCAGTGAAGGGAACCGTTGGGTAGAGGGCTACAATGAGCAGTTCTTC
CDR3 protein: CASSEGNRWVEGYNEQFF

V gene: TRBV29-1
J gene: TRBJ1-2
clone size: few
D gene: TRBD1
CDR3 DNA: TGCAGCGTTGAACACGGGACAGGGGTAGGCTACACCTTC
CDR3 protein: CSVEHGTGVGYTF

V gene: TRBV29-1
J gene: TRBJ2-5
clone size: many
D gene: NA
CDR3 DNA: TGCAGCGCAGGAGCCGGCCAAGAGACCCAGTACTTC
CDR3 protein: CSAGAGQETQYF

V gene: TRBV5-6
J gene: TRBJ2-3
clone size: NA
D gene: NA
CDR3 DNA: TGTGCCAGCAGCCCCCTAGACCCTCGTGGCACAGATACGCAGTATTTT
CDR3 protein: CASSPLDPRGTDTQYF

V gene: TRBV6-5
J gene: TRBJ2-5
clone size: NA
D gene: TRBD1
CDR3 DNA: TGTGCCAGCAGTTACGGCACAGGGGGCATCCTTCAAGAGACCCAGTACTTC
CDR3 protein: CASSYGTGGILQETQYF

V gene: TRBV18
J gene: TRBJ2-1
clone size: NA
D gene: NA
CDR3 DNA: TGTGCCAGCTCGGAGGGGTCCCCCTCCTACAATGAGCAGTTCTTC
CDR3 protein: CASSEGSPSYNEQFF

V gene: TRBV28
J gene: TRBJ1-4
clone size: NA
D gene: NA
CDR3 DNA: TGTGCCAGCAGTTTTAGTCAGTCGGGGAATGAAAAACTGTTTTTT
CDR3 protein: CASSFSQSGNEKLFF

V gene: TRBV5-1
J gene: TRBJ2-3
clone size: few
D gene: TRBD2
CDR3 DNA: TGCGCCAGCAGCTTGGCTAGCGGGGGACCAGATACGCAGTATTTT
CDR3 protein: CASSLASGGPDTQYF

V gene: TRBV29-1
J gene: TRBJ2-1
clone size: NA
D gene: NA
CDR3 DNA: TGCAGCGTTGGTGTTGATGGGCAGTTCTTC
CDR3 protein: CSVGVDGQFF

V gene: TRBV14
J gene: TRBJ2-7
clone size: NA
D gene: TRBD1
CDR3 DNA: TGTGCCAGCAGCCAACCGGGACAGGGTCTTTACGAGCAGTACTTC
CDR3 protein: CASSQPGQGLYEQYF

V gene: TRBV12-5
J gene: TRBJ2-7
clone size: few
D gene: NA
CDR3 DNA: TGTGCTAGTGGTTTGGCGCCAAACGGGTACGAGCAGTACTTC
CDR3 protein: CASGLAPNGYEQYF

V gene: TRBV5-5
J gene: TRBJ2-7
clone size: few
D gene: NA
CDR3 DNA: TGTGCCAGCAGCCTCCCACCAGGGCACGAGCAGTACTTC
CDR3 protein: CASSLPPGHEQYF

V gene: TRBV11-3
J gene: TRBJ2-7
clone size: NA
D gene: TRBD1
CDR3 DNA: TGTGCCAGCGGACAGGGAGGTTCCTACGAGCAGTACTTC
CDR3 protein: CASGQGGSYEQYF

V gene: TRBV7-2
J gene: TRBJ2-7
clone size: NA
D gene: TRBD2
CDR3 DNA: TGTGCCAGCAGCTTACAATCCCGGACTAGCAGGTACTACGAGCAGTACTTC
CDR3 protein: CASSLQSRTSRYYEQYF

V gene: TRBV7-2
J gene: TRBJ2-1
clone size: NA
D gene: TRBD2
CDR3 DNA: TGTGCCAGCAGCTTTAGCGGGGGCGACTCCGGAAGAAATGAGCAGTTCTTC
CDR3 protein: CASSFSGGDSGRNEQFF

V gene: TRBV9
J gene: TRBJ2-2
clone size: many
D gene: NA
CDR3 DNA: TGTGCCAGCAGCGTAGTCCCTACGACCGGGGAGCTGTTTTTT
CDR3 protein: CASSVVPTTGELFF

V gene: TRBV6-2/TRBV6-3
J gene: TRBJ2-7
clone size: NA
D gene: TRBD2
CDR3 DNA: TGTGCCAGCAGTTCTGGCGGGAGCTCCAACGAGCAGTACTTC
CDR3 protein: CASSSGGSSNEQYF

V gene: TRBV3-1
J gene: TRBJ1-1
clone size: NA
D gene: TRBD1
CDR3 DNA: TGTGCCAGCAGCCAAGGGTTACAGGGGAGAACTGAAGCTTTCTTT
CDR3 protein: CASSQGLQGRTEAFF

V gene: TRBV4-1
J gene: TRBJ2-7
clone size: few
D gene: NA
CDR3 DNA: TGCGCCAGCAGCGGAGGACTACTGGGGGACTACGAGCAGTACTTC
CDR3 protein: CASSGGLLGDYEQYF

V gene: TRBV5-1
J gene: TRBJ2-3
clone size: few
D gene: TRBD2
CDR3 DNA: TGCGCCAGCAGCCCTAGACTAGCGGGAGCCCTCGACACAGATACGCAGTATTTT
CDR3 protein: CASSPRLAGALDTDTQYF

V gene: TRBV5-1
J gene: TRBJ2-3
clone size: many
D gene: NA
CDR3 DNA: TGCGCCAGCAGCATCTCGTCAGCGCGCACAGATACGCAGTATTTT
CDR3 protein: CASSISSARTDTQYF

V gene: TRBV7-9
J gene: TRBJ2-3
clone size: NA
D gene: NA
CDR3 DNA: TGTGCCAGCAGCTTTTATCTGGATACGCAGTATTTT
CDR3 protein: CASSFYLDTQYF